The 29 T cell receptor beta chains presented below share a single source sample, sequenced in a study of T cell responses to AZD1222 COVID-19 vaccine. Here immunoSEQ multiplex PCR was the method, and the copy in TCRdb shows in-frame clones only, minus some. The sample contains some 70,000 clones, about 80% of which appear only once. Sequenced here: peripheral blood, sampled 28 days after the second AZD1222 dose. These receptor sequences come from an adult who received the AZD1222 COVID-19 vaccine.

This rearrangement joins TRBV19 to TRBJ2-5; 10 bases are a match to TRBD1. Germline V gene data show CDR1 as LNHDA and CDR2 as SQIVND (reference sequence). Trimming cost V 4 bases and J 4 bases; bases outside gene matches: 6. The CDR3 length is 15 residues. CDR3 bases: TGTGCCAGTAGTACTCTCCGGGACAGGGGAGAGACCCAGTACTTC. It yields the protein CASSTLRDRGETQYF.

The chain combines TRBV2 with TRBJ1-2; possible D gene TRBD1, 6 bases. CDR1 is SNHLY, CDR2 FYNNEI, per germline. This CDR3 spans 13 amino acids. V was pared by 6 bases and J by 2 bases, with 10 bases between. CDR3 nucleotide sequence: TGTGCCAGCAGCCGGGACACGAACTATGGCTACACCTTC. Residues: CASSRDTNYGYTF.

This CDR3 is CSGGGTDTQYF. The CDR3 DNA reads TGCAGTGGCGGGGGCACAGATACGCAGTATTTT. J is TRBJ2-3 and V is TRBV20-1; tentatively, D is TRBD2 (6 bases). The germline V gene encodes CDR1 DFQATT and CDR2 SNEGSKA (reference sequence). Trimming shortened V by 7 bases and J by 1 base, and 6 bases separated the two germline ends. This CDR3 has 11 amino acids.

J is TRBJ1-1 and V is TRBV6-5; D is unresolved. The V end lost 3 bases, the J end lost 0 bases, and 14 bases lay between the germline ends. Germline V gene sequence: CDR1 MNHEY, CDR2 SVGAGI. The CDR3 contains 16 residues. In nucleotides, the CDR3 is TGTGCCAGCAGTTATGATTATGTAGACATGAACACTGAAGCTTTCTTT. It is translated as CASSYDYVDMNTEAFF.

The rearrangement links TRBV6-2 or TRBV6-3 to TRBJ1-5, with D possibly TRBD1 on 5 matching bases. The V end lost 5 bases, the J end lost 4 bases, and 18 bases lay between the germline ends. From germline, CDR1 is MNHEY and CDR2 SVGEGT. The CDR3 consists of 16 residues. The CDR3 DNA sequence: TGTGCCAGCAGTACCCCTAGCGGGACGGCGAATCAGCCCCAGCATTTT. This encodes CASSTPSGTANQPQHF.

Only a few counts were recorded for this clone. CDR3 loop: CASSLSVNTEAFF. DNA of the CDR3: TGTGCCAGCAGTTTAAGTGTGAACACTGAAGCTTTCTTT. The chain uses TRBV12-3 or TRBV12-4 and TRBJ1-1; D call uncertain. V lost 2 bases and J 0 bases, leaving 4 bases between the germline ends. The CDR3 consists of 13 residues.

The chain joins TRBV27 to TRBJ2-7; the match to TRBD1 covers 11 bases. V lost 6 bases to trimming and J lost 2 bases; unmatched junction nucleotides: 18. Germline V lookup: CDR1 MNHEY, CDR2 SMNVEV (reference sequence). The CDR3 is 19 amino acids. CDR3 in amino acids: CASRGILTGTGGSPYEQYF. Written as DNA, the CDR3 is TGTGCCAGCAGAGGTATCCTGACCGGGACAGGGGGTTCGCCCTACGAGCAGTACTTC.

The CDR3 sequence is CAISEPATGSSGNTIYF. The CDR3 DNA sequence: TGTGCCATCAGTGAGCCAGCAACAGGGAGCTCTGGAAACACCATATATTTT. The rearrangement links TRBV10-3 to TRBJ1-3; TRBD1 is a possible D gene (6 bases). The germline V gene encodes CDR1 ENHRY and CDR2 SYGVKD. CDR3 length: 17 residues. V was shortened by 2 bases and J by 0 bases, with 14 bases between the two germline ends.

V and J are TRBV10-3 and TRBJ2-7; either TRBD1 or TRBD2 may fit D (5 bases each). The CDR3 spans 15 residues. CDR1 is ENHRY, CDR2 SYGVKD, per germline. Trimming took 3 bases from V and 2 from J, leaving 14 bases between them. The CDR3 DNA sequence: TGTGCCATCAGTGACGGGGCGAGAGGGACCTACGAGCAGTACTTC. Amino acid sequence: CAISDGARGTYEQYF.

This clone is a singleton in its sample. V and J are TRBV10-2 and TRBJ1-2; TRBD1 might be the D (5 bases). Per germline, CDR1 WSHSY and CDR2 SAAADI. Trimming removed 5 bases at V and 6 bases at J, with 10 bases between. This CDR3 is 12 amino acids long. DNA of the CDR3: TGCGCCAGCAGTTCGGGGACGGATGGCTACACCTTC. It is translated as CASSSGTDGYTF.

The V call is TRBV3-1 (or the pseudogene TRBV3-2), the J call TRBJ2-5, with 12 bases matching TRBD2. Germline CDR1 LGHDT, CDR2 YNNKEL (reference sequence). This CDR3 is 17 amino acids long. With 6 bases clipped from V and 2 bases from J, the junction kept 10 bases outside the gene matches. The CDR3 reads CASSLGLLAGGQETQYF. Written as DNA, the CDR3 is TGTGCCAGCAGTCTGGGGTTACTAGCGGGGGGACAAGAGACCCAGTACTTC.

This chain links TRBV6-6 with TRBJ1-1; D might be TRBD1 (6 bases). This CDR3 is built from 12 residues. The V gene lost 7 bases and the J gene lost 6 bases, with 12 bases spanning the gap. In germline, CDR1 is MNHNY, CDR2 SVGAGI (reference sequence). The CDR3 DNA is TGTGCCAGCACCCCGACAGGAGCTGAAGCTTTCTTT. This encodes CASTPTGAEAFF.

The V gene is TRBV6-5, the J gene TRBJ1-2; 8 bases are shared with TRBD1. J was trimmed by 5 bases and V by 8 bases; bases with no gene match: 13. The CDR3 runs 15 residues. Germline CDR1 reads MNHEY; CDR2 reads SVGAGI. CDR3 sequence (DNA): TGTGCCAGCGGAGACAGGGGACAGGCCCGGTATGGCTACACCTTC. It is translated as CASGDRGQARYGYTF.

The chain uses TRBV9 and TRBJ1-2; 7 nucleotides agree with TRBD1. Unmatched junction bases numbered 4, after V lost 0 bases and J lost 5 bases. Germline assignment: CDR1 SGDLS and CDR2 YYNGEE. The CDR3 covers 14 residues. CDR3 in amino acids: CASSVGTGEYGYTF. The CDR3 bases are TGTGCCAGCAGCGTAGGAACAGGGGAATATGGCTACACCTTC. The variable domain in full, with the rest retrieved from reference TRBV9 and TRBJ1-2, is DSGVTQTPKHLITATGQRVTLRCSPRSGDLSVYWYQQSLDQGLQFLIQYYNGEERAKGNILERFSAQQFPDLHSELNLSSLELGDSALYFCASSVGTGEYGYTFGSGTRLTVV.

The rearrangement joins TRBV4-1 to TRBJ1-2; D is perhaps TRBD1 (5 bases). V lost 6 bases, J lost 7 bases, and 21 bases lay in between. Germline loops: CDR1 MGHRA, CDR2 YSYEKL. The CDR3 extends over 15 amino acids. CDR3 residues: CASSPPTGLKPGYTF. The DNA of the CDR3 is TGCGCCAGCAGTCCCCCAACAGGTCTGAAGCCTGGCTACACCTTC.

The rearrangement uses TRBV5-4 and TRBJ1-1; 9 positions agree with TRBD1. V lost 4 bases, J lost 1 base, and 2 bases stayed unmatched. The CDR3 loop spans 14 amino acids. The germline gives CDR1 SGHNT, CDR2 YYREEE (reference sequence). CDR3 nucleotides: TGTGCCAGCAGCACAGGGGGCTCGAACACTGAAGCTTTCTTT. Amino acids: CASSTGGSNTEAFF.

The chain combines TRBV7-3 with TRBJ2-7; 7 bases fit TRBD1. V was pared by 4 bases and J by 4 bases, with 7 bases of the junction left unmatched. The V gene's germline CDR1 is SGHTA and CDR2 FQGTGA. The CDR3 is 14 residues long. The CDR3: CASSSTGNGYEQYF. The CDR3 nucleotides are TGTGCCAGCAGCTCGACAGGGAATGGGTACGAGCAGTACTTC.

The J gene is TRBJ1-1, the V gene TRBV6-6; the D gene is possibly TRBD1 (5 bases). V was trimmed by 6 bases and J by 5 bases, leaving 16 bases between them. This CDR3 contains 14 residues. Germline V lookup: CDR1 MNHNY, CDR2 SVGAGI (reference sequence). The CDR3 coding sequence is TGTGCCAGCAGCTCGACTGGGCCAGGGACTGAAGCTTTCTTT. Encoded protein: CASSSTGPGTEAFF.

This rearrangement joins TRBV10-2 to TRBJ1-4; possible D gene TRBD1, 6 bases. Trimming pared 7 bases from V and 0 bases from J, leaving 15 bases between. CDR3 length: 16 residues. Germline CDR1 is WSHSY and CDR2 is SAAADI. CDR3 bases: TGCGCCAGCACTCCGTTGGGGGCTGCAACTAATGAAAAACTGTTTTTT. Amino acid sequence: CASTPLGAATNEKLFF.

V usage is TRBV28 and J usage is TRBJ1-5, with D uncertain. CDR3 length: 11 residues. The V gene lost 4 bases and the J gene lost 8 bases, with 6 bases spanning the gap. Germline CDR1 and CDR2: MDHEN and SYDVKM. Written as DNA, the CDR3 is TGTGCCAGCAGTTCCCCAGAGCCCCAGCATTTT. It yields the protein CASSSPEPQHF. Based on the CDR3 plus reference TRBV28 and TRBJ1-5, the full variable domain is DVKVTQSSRYLVKRTGEKVFLECVQDMDHENMFWYRQDPGLGLRLIYFSYDVKMKEKGDIPEGYSVSREKKERFSLILESASTNQTSMYLCASSSPEPQHFGDGTRLSIL.

This chain connects TRBV6-5 to TRBJ2-5, with D possibly being TRBD1 (5 bases). The germline V gene encodes CDR1 MNHEY and CDR2 SVGAGI. CDR3 length: 12 residues. V was pared by 2 bases and J by 4 bases, with 5 bases between. The CDR3 DNA sequence: TGTGCCAGCAGTTACAGGGGAGAGACCCAGTACTTC. Its translation: CASSYRGETQYF.

The chain is built from TRBV5-5 and TRBJ2-2, with 10 bases lining up with TRBD1. The CDR3 has 15 amino acids. Germline CDR1 reads SGHKS; CDR2 reads YYEKEE (reference sequence). V was clipped by 4 bases and J by 6 bases; unmatched bases: 6. CDR3 nucleotide sequence: TGTGCCAGCAGCCGGGACAGGGGTCTTTCCGGGGAGCTGTTTTTT. Its translation is CASSRDRGLSGELFF.

The rearrangement links TRBV7-2 to TRBJ1-1; D ambiguous. CDR1 SGHTA and CDR2 FQGNSA come from the germline V gene. V lost 1 base and J lost 6, with 15 bases in between. The CDR3 totals 15 residues. Here the CDR3 reads CASSLVLTGVPEAFF. Here the CDR3 DNA reads TGTGCCAGCAGCTTAGTTTTAACGGGAGTACCTGAAGCTTTCTTT.

This clone was seen only once. The V and J genes are TRBV6-1 and TRBJ2-7, with D possibly matching TRBD1 (6 bases). This CDR3 is 13 amino acids long. CDR1 and CDR2 (germline): MNHNS, SASEGT. V lost 0 bases, J lost 4 bases, and 7 bases lay in between. CDR3 bases: TGTGCCAGCAGTGAAGCCAGGGGTTACGAGCAGTACTTC. Its translation: CASSEARGYEQYF.

The V call is TRBV9, the J call TRBJ2-7; possible D gene TRBD2, 5 bases. V was pared by 2 bases and J by 7 bases, with 16 bases between. The CDR3 extends over 14 amino acids. Per the germline V gene, CDR1 is SGDLS and CDR2 is YYNGEE. CDR3 sequence: CASSVVPGDGEQYF. CDR3 nucleotides: TGTGCCAGCAGCGTTGTTCCCGGGGATGGGGAGCAGTACTTC.

This clone has just one count. The chain carries TRBV7-2 and TRBJ2-5; 8 bases match TRBD1. CDR1 and CDR2 (germline): SGHTA, FQGNSA. This CDR3 has 16 amino acids. Germline trimming cut 3 bases from V and 5 bases from J; bases unmatched to any gene: 11. CDR3 nucleotide sequence: TGTGCCAGCAGCTTTGAATATCGACAGGGGAGGGAGACCCAGTACTTC. Its protein product is CASSFEYRQGRETQYF.

J is TRBJ1-1 and V is TRBV28; D uncertain. Trimming pared 7 bases from V and 1 base from J, leaving 4 bases between. The CDR3 has 11 amino acids. Germline V CDR1 and CDR2: MDHEN, SYDVKM. This CDR3 is CASTGNTEAFF. CDR3 coding DNA: TGTGCCAGCACCGGGAACACTGAAGCTTTCTTT.

The chain recombines TRBV28 with TRBJ1-5, with D tentatively TRBD1 (6 bases). The CDR3 runs to 15 residues. Looked up from germline, CDR1 is MDHEN and CDR2 is SYDVKM. Trimming left V 3 bases short and J 4 bases short, with 13 bases between. The CDR3 reads CASSFSGGENQPQHF. As DNA, the CDR3 is TGTGCCAGCAGTTTCTCGGGGGGCGAAAATCAGCCCCAGCATTTT. The variable domain in full, with the rest retrieved from reference TRBV28 and TRBJ1-5, is DVKVTQSSRYLVKRTGEKVFLECVQDMDHENMFWYRQDPGLGLRLIYFSYDVKMKEKGDIPEGYSVSREKKERFSLILESASTNQTSMYLCASSFSGGENQPQHFGDGTRLSIL.

The DNA for the CDR3 is TGTGCCAGTAGTATATTGGGGAACAGCAATCAGCCCCAGCATTTT. It codes for CASSILGNSNQPQHF. V is TRBV19 and J is TRBJ1-5; D uncertain. The V gene lost 2 bases and the J gene lost 1 base, with 9 bases spanning the gap. This CDR3 has 15 residues. Germline assignment: CDR1 LNHDA and CDR2 SQIVND (reference sequence).